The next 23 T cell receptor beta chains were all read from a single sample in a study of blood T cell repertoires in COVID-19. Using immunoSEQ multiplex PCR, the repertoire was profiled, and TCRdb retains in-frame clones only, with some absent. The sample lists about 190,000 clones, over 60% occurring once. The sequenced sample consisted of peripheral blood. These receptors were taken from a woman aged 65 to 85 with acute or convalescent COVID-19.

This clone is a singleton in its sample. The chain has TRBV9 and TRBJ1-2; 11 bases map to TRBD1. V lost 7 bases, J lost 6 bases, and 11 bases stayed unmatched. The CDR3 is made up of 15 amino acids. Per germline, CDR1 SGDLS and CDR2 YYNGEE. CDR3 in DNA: TGTGCCAGCCGTCCTACGGACAGGGGGCTTGATGGCTACACCTTC. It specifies CASRPTDRGLDGYTF.

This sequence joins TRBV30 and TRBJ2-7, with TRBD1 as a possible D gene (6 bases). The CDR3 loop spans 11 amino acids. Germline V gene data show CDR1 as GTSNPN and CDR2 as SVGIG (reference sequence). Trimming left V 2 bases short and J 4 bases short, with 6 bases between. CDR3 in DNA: TGTGCCTGGAGTACAGGGTACGAGCAGTACTTC. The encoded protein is CAWSTGYEQYF.

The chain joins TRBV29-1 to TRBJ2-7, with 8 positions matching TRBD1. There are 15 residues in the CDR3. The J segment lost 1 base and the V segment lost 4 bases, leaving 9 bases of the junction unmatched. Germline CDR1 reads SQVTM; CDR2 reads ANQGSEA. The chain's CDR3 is CSVATPGQGSYEQYF. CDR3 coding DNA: TGCAGCGTTGCGACTCCTGGACAGGGTTCCTACGAGCAGTACTTC.

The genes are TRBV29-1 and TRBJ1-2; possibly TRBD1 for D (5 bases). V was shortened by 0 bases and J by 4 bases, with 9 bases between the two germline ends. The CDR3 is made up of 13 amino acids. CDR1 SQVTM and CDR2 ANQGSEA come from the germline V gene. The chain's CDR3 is CSVEDPGIYGYTF. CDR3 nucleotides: TGCAGCGTTGAAGATCCAGGGATCTATGGCTACACCTTC. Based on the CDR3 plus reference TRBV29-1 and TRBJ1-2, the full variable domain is SAVISQKPSRDICQRGTSLTIQCQVDSQVTMMFWYRQQPGQSLTLIATANQGSEATYESGFVIDKFPISRPNLTFSTLTVSNMSPEDSSIYLCSVEDPGIYGYTFGSGTRLTVV.

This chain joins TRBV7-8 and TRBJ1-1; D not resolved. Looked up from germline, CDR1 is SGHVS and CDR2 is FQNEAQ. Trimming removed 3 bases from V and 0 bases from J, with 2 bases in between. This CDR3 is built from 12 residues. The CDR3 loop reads CASSFMNTEAFF. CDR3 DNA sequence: TGTGCCAGCAGCTTTATGAACACTGAAGCTTTCTTT.

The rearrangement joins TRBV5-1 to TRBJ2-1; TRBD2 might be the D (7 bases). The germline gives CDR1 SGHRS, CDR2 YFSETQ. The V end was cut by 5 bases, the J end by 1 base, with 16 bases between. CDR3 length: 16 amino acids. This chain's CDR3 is CASSTGGARSYNEQFF. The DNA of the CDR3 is TGCGCCAGCAGTACGGGGGGCGCGAGGTCCTACAATGAGCAGTTCTTC.

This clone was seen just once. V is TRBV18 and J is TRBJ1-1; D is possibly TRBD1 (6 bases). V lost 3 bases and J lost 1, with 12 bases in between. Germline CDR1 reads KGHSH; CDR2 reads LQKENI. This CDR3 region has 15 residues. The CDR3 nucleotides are TGTGCCAGCTCACCTTTTGGGACACCGAACACTGAAGCTTTCTTT. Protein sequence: CASSPFGTPNTEAFF.

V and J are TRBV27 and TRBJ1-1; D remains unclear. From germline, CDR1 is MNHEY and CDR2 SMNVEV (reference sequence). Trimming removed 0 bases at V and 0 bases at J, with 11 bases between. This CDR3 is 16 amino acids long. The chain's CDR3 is CASSLSSGELNTEAFF. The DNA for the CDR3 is TGTGCCAGCAGTTTATCGAGCGGGGAACTGAACACTGAAGCTTTCTTT.

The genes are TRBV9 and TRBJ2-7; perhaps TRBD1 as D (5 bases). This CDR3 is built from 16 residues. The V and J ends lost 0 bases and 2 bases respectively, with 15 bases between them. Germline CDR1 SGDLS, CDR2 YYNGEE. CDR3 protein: CASSVEMTAPPYEQYF. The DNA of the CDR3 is TGTGCCAGCAGCGTAGAGATGACAGCTCCTCCCTACGAGCAGTACTTC.

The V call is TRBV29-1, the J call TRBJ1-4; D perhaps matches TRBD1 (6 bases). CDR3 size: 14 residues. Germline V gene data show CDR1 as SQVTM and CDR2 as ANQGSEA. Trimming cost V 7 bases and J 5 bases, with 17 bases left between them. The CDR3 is CSARGGGVNEKLFF. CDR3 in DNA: TGCAGCGCCCGGGGAGGGGGAGTAAATGAAAAACTGTTTTTT.

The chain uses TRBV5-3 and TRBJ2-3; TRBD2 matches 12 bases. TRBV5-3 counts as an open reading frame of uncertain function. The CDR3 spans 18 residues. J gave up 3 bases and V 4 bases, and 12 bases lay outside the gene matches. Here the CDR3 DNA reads TGTGCCAGAAGCGGTCAATCCTACCTAGCGGGAGGGACAGATACGCAGTATTTT. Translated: CARSGQSYLAGGTDTQYF.

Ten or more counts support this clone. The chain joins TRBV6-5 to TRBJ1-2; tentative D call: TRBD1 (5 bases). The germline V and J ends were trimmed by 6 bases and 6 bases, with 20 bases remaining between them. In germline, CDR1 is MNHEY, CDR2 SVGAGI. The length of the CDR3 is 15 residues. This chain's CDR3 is CASSQLRVGGDGYTF. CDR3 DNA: TGTGCCAGCAGCCAGCTCAGGGTGGGGGGAGATGGCTACACCTTC.

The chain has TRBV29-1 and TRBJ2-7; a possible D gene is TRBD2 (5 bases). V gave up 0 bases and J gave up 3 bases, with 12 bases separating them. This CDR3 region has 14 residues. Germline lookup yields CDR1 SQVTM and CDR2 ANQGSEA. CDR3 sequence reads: CSVEDEGVGYEQYF. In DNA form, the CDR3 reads TGCAGCGTTGAAGACGAGGGTGTTGGCTACGAGCAGTACTTC.

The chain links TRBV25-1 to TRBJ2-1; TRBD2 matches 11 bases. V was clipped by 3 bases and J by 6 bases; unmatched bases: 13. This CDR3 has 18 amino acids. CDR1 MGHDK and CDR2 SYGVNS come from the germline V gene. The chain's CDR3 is CASSDPGHSGRAGNEQFF. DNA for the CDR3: TGTGCCAGCAGTGACCCCGGCCATAGCGGGAGGGCGGGCAATGAGCAGTTCTTC.

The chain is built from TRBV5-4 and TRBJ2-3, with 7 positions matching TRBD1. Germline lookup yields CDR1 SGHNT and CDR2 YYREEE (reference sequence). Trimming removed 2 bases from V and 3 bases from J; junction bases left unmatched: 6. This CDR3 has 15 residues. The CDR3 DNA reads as TGTGCCAGCAGCTTTCCGGGACAGTCTACAGATACGCAGTATTTT. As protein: CASSFPGQSTDTQYF.

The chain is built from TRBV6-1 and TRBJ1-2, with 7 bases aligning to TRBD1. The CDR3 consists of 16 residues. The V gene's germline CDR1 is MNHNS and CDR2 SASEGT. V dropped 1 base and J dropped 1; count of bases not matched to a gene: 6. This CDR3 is CASSEGAQGVNYGYTF. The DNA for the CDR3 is TGTGCCAGCAGTGAAGGAGCCCAGGGGGTTAACTATGGCTACACCTTC.

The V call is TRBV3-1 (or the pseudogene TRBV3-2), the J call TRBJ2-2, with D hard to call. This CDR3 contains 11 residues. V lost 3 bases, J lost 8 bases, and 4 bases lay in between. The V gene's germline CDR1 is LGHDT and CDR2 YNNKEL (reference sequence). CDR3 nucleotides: TGTGCCAGCAGCCAGTTAGGGGAGCTGTTTTTT. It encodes CASSQLGELFF.

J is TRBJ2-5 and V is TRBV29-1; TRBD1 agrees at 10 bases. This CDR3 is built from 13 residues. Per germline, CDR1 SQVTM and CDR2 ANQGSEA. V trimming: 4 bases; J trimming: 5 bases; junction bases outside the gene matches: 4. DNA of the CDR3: TGCAGCGTTGGAGGGACAGGGGCGGAGACCCAGTACTTC. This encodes CSVGGTGAETQYF. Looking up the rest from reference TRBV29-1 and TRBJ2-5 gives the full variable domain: SAVISQKPSRDICQRGTSLTIQCQVDSQVTMMFWYRQQPGQSLTLIATANQGSEATYESGFVIDKFPISRPNLTFSTLTVSNMSPEDSSIYLCSVGGTGAETQYFGPGTRLLVL.

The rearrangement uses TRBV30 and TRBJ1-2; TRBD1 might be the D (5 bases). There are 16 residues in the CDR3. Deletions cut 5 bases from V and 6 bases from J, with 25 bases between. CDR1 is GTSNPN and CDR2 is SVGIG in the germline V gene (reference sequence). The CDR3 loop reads CAWARLGGRISNGYTF. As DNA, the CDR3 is TGTGCCTGGGCCCGCCTTGGGGGGAGGATTTCGAATGGCTACACCTTC.

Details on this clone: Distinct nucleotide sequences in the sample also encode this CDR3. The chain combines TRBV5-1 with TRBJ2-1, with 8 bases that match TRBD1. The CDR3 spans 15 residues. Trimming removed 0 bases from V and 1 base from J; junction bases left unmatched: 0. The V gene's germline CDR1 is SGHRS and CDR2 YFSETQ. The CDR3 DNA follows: TGCGCCAGCAGCTTGGGACAGGGGTCCTACAATGAGCAGTTCTTC. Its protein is CASSLGQGSYNEQFF. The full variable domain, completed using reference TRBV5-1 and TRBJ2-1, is KAGVTQTPRYLIKTRGQQVTLSCSPISGHRSVSWYQQTPGQGLQFLFEYFSETQRNKGNFPGRFSGRQFSNSRSEMNVSTLELGDSALYLCASSLGQGSYNEQFFGPGTRLTVL.

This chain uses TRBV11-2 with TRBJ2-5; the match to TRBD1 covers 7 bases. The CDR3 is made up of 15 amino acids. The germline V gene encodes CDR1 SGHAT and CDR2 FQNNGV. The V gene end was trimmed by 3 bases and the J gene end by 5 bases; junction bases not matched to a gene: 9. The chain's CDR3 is CASSLEQGFRETQYF. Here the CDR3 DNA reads TGTGCCAGCAGCTTGGAACAGGGGTTTCGGGAGACCCAGTACTTC.

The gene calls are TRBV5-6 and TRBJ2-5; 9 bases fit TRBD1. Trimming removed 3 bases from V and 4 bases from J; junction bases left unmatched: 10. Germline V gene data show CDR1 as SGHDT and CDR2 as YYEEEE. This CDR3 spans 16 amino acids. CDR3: CASSWKTGGSLETQYF. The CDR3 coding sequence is TGTGCCAGCAGCTGGAAAACAGGGGGCAGTTTAGAGACCCAGTACTTC. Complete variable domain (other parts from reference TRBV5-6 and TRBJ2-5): DAGVTQSPTHLIKTRGQQVTLRCSPKSGHDTVSWYQQALGQGPQFIFQYYEEEERQRGNFPDRFSGHQFPNYSSELNVNALLLGDSALYLCASSWKTGGSLETQYFGPGTRLLVL.

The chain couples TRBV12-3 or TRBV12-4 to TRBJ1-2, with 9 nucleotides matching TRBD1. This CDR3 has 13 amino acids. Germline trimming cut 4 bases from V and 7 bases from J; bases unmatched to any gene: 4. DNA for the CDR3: TGTGCCAGCAGTTGGGACAGGGTGGCTGGCTACACCTTC. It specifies CASSWDRVAGYTF.